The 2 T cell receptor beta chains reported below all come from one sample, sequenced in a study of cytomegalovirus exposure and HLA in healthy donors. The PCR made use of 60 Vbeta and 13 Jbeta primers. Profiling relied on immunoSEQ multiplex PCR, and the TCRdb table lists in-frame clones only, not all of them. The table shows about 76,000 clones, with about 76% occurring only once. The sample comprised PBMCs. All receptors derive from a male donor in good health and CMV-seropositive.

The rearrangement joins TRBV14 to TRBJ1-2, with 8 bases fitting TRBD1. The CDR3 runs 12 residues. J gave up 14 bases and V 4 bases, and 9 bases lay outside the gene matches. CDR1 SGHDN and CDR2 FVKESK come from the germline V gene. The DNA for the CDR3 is TGTGCCAGCAGCCGGGACAGGATAAGTTTAACCTTC. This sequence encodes CASSRDRISLTF.

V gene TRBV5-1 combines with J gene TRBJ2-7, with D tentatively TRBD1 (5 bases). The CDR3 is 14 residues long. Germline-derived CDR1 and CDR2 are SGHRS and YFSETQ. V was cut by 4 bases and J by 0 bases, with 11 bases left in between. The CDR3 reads CASSTTGISYEQYF. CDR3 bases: TGCGCCAGCAGCACAACAGGTATCTCCTACGAGCAGTACTTC.